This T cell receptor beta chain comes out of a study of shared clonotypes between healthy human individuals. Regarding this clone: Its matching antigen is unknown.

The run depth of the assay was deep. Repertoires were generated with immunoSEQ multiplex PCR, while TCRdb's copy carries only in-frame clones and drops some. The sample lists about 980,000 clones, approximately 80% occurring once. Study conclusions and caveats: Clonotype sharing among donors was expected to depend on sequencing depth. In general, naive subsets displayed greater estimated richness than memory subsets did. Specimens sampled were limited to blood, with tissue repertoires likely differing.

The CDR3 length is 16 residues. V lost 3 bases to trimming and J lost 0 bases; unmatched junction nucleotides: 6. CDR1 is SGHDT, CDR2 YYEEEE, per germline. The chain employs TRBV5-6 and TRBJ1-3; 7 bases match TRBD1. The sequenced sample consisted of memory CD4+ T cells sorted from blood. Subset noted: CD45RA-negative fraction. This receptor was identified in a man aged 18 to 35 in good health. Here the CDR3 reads CASSYDRVGSGNTIYF. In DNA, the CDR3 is TGTGCCAGCAGCTATGACAGGGTAGGCTCTGGAAACACCATATATTTT.